The 5 T cell receptor beta chains presented below share a single source sample, sequenced in a study of T cells in localized non-small cell lung cancer (TCRdb year 2020). The library was built by means of the immunoSEQ multiplex PCR assay. This immuneACCESS table, as held by TCRdb, lists in-frame sequences with V and J called but not all clones. Of the missing ones, under half trace to an unresolved V gene in checked studies; the others have no known cause. The sample table lists approximately 57,000 clones, roughly 88% of them with a count of one. The top ten clones comprise 5.2% of the sample. The sequenced sample was peripheral blood, obtained before any cancer treatment. The receptors were gathered from a woman aged 35 to 69 with stage I lung adenocarcinoma.

The V and J genes are TRBV9 and TRBJ1-1; perhaps TRBD1 as D (5 bases). The length of the CDR3 is 14 residues. CDR1 is SGDLS and CDR2 is YYNGEE in the germline V gene. Trimming shortened V by 0 bases and J by 3 bases, and 9 bases separated the two germline ends. DNA of the CDR3: TGTGCCAGCAGCGTAGGTGGGGCGCACACTGAAGCTTTCTTT. Amino acids: CASSVGGAHTEAFF.

This chain joins TRBV7-2 and TRBJ2-4, with 7 positions matching TRBD2. This CDR3 has 19 amino acids. Germline loops: CDR1 SGHTA, CDR2 FQGNSA. V was pared by 1 base and J by 0 bases, with 12 bases of the junction left unmatched. The CDR3 DNA follows: TGTGCCAGCAGCTTAGGTCATGGCTTGGCGGGGGTAGCCAAAAACATTCAGTACTTC. Protein: CASSLGHGLAGVAKNIQYF.

The genes are TRBV11-2 and TRBJ1-6, with 7 nucleotides matching TRBD1. The CDR3 has 17 residues. The J segment lost 9 bases and the V segment lost 4 bases, leaving 15 bases of the junction unmatched. Germline V gives CDR1 SGHAT, CDR2 FQNNGV. CDR3 residues: CASSSITGDIPGSPLHF. The CDR3 nucleotides are TGTGCCAGCAGCTCCATAACAGGGGACATACCTGGTTCACCCCTCCACTTT.

The chain uses TRBV5-1 and TRBJ2-7; 7 bases are shared with TRBD1. Germline lookup yields CDR1 SGHRS and CDR2 YFSETQ. V shed 4 bases, J shed 1 base, and the junction held 8 bases outside the gene matches. This CDR3 has 15 amino acids. In DNA, the CDR3 is TGCGCCAGCAGCCTGTATCCAGGGGGTTCCTACGAGCAGTACTTC. Encoded protein: CASSLYPGGSYEQYF. Based on the CDR3 plus reference TRBV5-1 and TRBJ2-7, the full variable domain is KAGVTQTPRYLIKTRGQQVTLSCSPISGHRSVSWYQQTPGQGLQFLFEYFSETQRNKGNFPGRFSGRQFSNSRSEMNVSTLELGDSALYLCASSLYPGGSYEQYFGPGTRLTVT.

The V call is TRBV7-6, the J call TRBJ2-7, with D possibly matching TRBD2 (5 bases). The V end lost 5 bases, the J end lost 6 bases, and 14 bases lay between the germline ends. The CDR3 consists of 13 residues. CDR1 and CDR2 from the germline V gene are SGHVS and FNYEAQ. CDR3 protein: CASSPYGDGEQYF. The DNA for the CDR3 is TGTGCCAGCAGCCCCTACGGGGATGGCGAGCAGTACTTC.